The next 30 T cell receptor beta chains were all read from a single sample in a study of blood T cell repertoires in COVID-19. Produced via immunoSEQ multiplex PCR; TCRdb's table is partial and in-frame only. The sample carries about 380,000 clones, 80% to 90% recorded once. The sample taken for sequencing was PBMCs or T cells enriched from blood (not recorded which). Source of these receptors: a young man who had recovered from COVID-19.

The table lists this clone with a count of one. The chain joins TRBV24-1 to TRBJ2-2, with 7 nucleotides matching TRBD2. The ends lost 3 bases at V and 3 bases at J; junction bases unmatched: 9. Germline lookup yields CDR1 KGHDR and CDR2 SFDVKD. The CDR3 length is 17 residues. CDR3: CATSDALGGIDTGELFF. CDR3 nucleotides: TGTGCCACCAGTGATGCCCTCGGGGGGATAGACACCGGGGAGCTGTTTTTT.

This chain joins TRBV9 and TRBJ2-7; 13 positions match TRBD2. This CDR3 comprises 18 residues. Germline V gene lookup returns CDR1 SGDLS and CDR2 YYNGEE. The junction had 8 bases not matched to a gene; V was cut back by 2 bases and J by 0 bases. The CDR3 DNA reads TGTGCCAGCAGCGTTGGACTAGCGGGGGTCCATAGCTCCTACGAGCAGTACTTC. Protein: CASSVGLAGVHSSYEQYF.

This clone was seen once. This rearrangement joins TRBV5-1 to TRBJ2-3, with 12 bases aligning to TRBD2. CDR1 and CDR2 (germline): SGHRS, YFSETQ. Trimming cost V 5 bases and J 0 bases; bases outside gene matches: 4. The CDR3 is 16 amino acids. The CDR3: CASRHGTSGSTDTQYF. The CDR3 DNA reads as TGCGCCAGCAGACATGGGACTAGCGGGAGCACAGATACGCAGTATTTT.

The chain carries TRBV9 and TRBJ1-2; D might be TRBD1 (6 bases). This CDR3 is built from 16 residues. V lost 2 bases and J 4 bases, leaving 18 bases between the germline ends. The germline V gene has CDR1 SGDLS and CDR2 YYNGEE. In DNA form, the CDR3 reads TGTGCCAGCAGCGTTCAAAGACAGGCCCTCTCCTATGGCTACACCTTC. Amino acid sequence: CASSVQRQALSYGYTF.

The V call is TRBV4-3, the J call TRBJ1-3; D perhaps matches TRBD1 (5 bases). CDR1 and CDR2 (germline): LGHNA, YSLEER. The CDR3 has 14 amino acids. V was cut by 0 bases and J by 6 bases, with 9 bases left in between. CDR3 bases: TGCGCCAGCAGCCAAGATGCGGGACTAAACACCATATATTTT. It yields the protein CASSQDAGLNTIYF.

This clone was seen more than once but under ten times. This chain joins TRBV9 and TRBJ2-2, with 8 bases fitting TRBD1. CDR1 is SGDLS and CDR2 is YYNGEE in the germline V gene. Trimming removed 3 bases from V and 7 bases from J; junction bases left unmatched: 5. This CDR3 is 14 amino acids long. The DNA of the CDR3 is TGTGCCAGCAGCGACACGACAGGGGTCGGGGAGCTGTTTTTT. This codes for CASSDTTGVGELFF.

The chain joins TRBV7-2 to TRBJ1-1, with D possibly TRBD1 on 6 matching bases. The CDR3 is 15 amino acids. Germline lookup yields CDR1 SGHTA and CDR2 FQGNSA. Trimming took off 5 bases at V and 0 bases at J, with 13 bases between the two ends. The DNA for the CDR3 is TGTGCCAGCAGCCTGCAGGGACACATGAACACTGAAGCTTTCTTT. Translated: CASSLQGHMNTEAFF. Combining the CDR3 with reference TRBV7-2 and TRBJ1-1 gives the whole variable domain GAGVSQSPSNKVTEKGKDVELRCDPISGHTALYWYRQSLGQGLEFLIYFQGNSAPDKSGLPSDRFSAERTGGSVSTLTIQRTQQEDSAVYLCASSLQGHMNTEAFFGQGTRLTVV.

This clone was seen only once. The gene calls are TRBV29-1 and TRBJ1-1; D ambiguous. In germline, CDR1 is SQVTM, CDR2 ANQGSEA. Trimming shortened V by 4 bases and J by 2 bases, and 17 bases separated the two germline ends. The CDR3 is 15 amino acids. The CDR3 DNA reads as TGCAGCGTTGTTGTTTTCGACATTAGAAACACTGAAGCTTTCTTT. Translating it yields CSVVVFDIRNTEAFF.

The CDR3 spells CASSLLATNEKLFF. In DNA, the CDR3 is TGTGCCAGCAGCCTTTTAGCGACTAATGAAAAACTGTTTTTT. This sequence joins TRBV6-5 and TRBJ1-4; D remains ambiguous. This CDR3 is built from 14 residues. Germline lookup yields CDR1 MNHEY and CDR2 SVGAGI. Trimming stripped 6 bases from V and 2 bases from J, with 10 bases between.

The rearrangement uses TRBV12-5 and TRBJ2-2; a possible D gene is TRBD1 (5 bases). The V gene's germline CDR1 is LGHNT and CDR2 FRNRAP. The length of the CDR3 is 13 residues. V lost 1 base and J 5 bases, leaving 5 bases between the germline ends. CDR3: CASGLEGTGELFF. The CDR3 coding sequence is TGTGCTAGTGGTTTGGAGGGGACCGGGGAGCTGTTTTTT.

The chain has TRBV11-2 and TRBJ2-3; D is unresolved. The V gene's germline CDR1 is SGHAT and CDR2 FQNNGV. Trimming left V 5 bases short and J 2 bases short, with 20 bases between. The CDR3 loop spans 17 amino acids. The CDR3 protein is CASSAYPGGSNTDTQYF. As DNA, the CDR3 is TGTGCCAGCAGCGCCTACCCCGGCGGATCCAACACAGATACGCAGTATTTT.

V gene TRBV4-1 combines with J gene TRBJ2-3; 8 bases agree with TRBD1. After removal of 4 bases from V and 4 bases from J, the junction contained 10 bases not matched to a gene. CDR3 length: 16 amino acids. Per germline, CDR1 MGHRA and CDR2 YSYEKL. The CDR3 nucleotides are TGCGCCAGCAGCCCCTTCGACAGGGGCGCCGCAGATACGCAGTATTTT. Encoded protein: CASSPFDRGAADTQYF.

This clone was seen just once. The CDR3 sequence: CASRTGRGFYNEQFF. The CDR3 DNA follows: TGTGCCAGCAGAACAGGTCGAGGATTCTACAATGAGCAGTTCTTC. The chain joins TRBV27 to TRBJ2-1, with a tentative D call TRBD1 (5 bases). Trimming took 6 bases from V and 3 from J, leaving 15 bases between them. The CDR3 spans 15 residues. The germline CDR1 and CDR2 sequences are MNHEY and SMNVEV (reference sequence).

The chain joins TRBV3-1 (or the pseudogene TRBV3-2) to TRBJ2-7; D is undetermined. Deletions cut 0 bases from V and 5 bases from J, with 17 bases between. The CDR3 consists of 16 residues. Germline V CDR1 and CDR2: LGHDT, YNNKEL (reference sequence). The CDR3 spells CASSQDPRRPNHEQYF. The CDR3, as DNA: TGTGCCAGCAGCCAAGACCCCAGGCGACCCAACCACGAGCAGTACTTC.

CDR3 protein: CASSAGQRNEKLFF. CDR3 nucleotide sequence: TGCGCCAGCAGCGCGGGACAGAGAAATGAAAAACTGTTTTTT. The chain links TRBV5-1 to TRBJ1-4; the match to TRBD1 covers 7 bases. Germline V CDR1 and CDR2: SGHRS, YFSETQ. V shed 4 bases, J shed 5 bases, and the junction held 5 bases outside the gene matches. The CDR3 runs 14 residues. The whole variable domain, remainder taken from reference TRBV5-1 and TRBJ1-4, is KAGVTQTPRYLIKTRGQQVTLSCSPISGHRSVSWYQQTPGQGLQFLFEYFSETQRNKGNFPGRFSGRQFSNSRSEMNVSTLELGDSALYLCASSAGQRNEKLFFGSGTQLSVL.

V gene TRBV6-6 combines with J gene TRBJ1-2, with 8 bases aligning to TRBD1. CDR1 and CDR2 from the germline V gene are MNHNY and SVGAGI (reference sequence). CDR3 length equals 13 residues. Unmatched junction bases numbered 6, after V lost 6 bases and J lost 6 bases. CDR3 in DNA: TGTGCCAGCAGACGTCAGACAGGGGATGGCTACACCTTC. Residues: CASRRQTGDGYTF.

The chain joins TRBV6-5 to TRBJ1-2; 7 nucleotides agree with TRBD1. The V and J ends lost 4 bases and 5 bases, in that order; junction bases with no gene match: 7. Germline loops: CDR1 MNHEY, CDR2 SVGAGI. The CDR3 spans 14 residues. The CDR3 bases are TGTGCCAGCAGTTTAAACCGGGACAGTTATGGCTACACCTTC. It translates to CASSLNRDSYGYTF.

V gene TRBV2 combines with J gene TRBJ1-4, with 7 nucleotides matching TRBD1. This CDR3 is built from 14 residues. Per the germline V gene, CDR1 is SNHLY and CDR2 is FYNNEI. Losses at the gene ends were 6 bases for V and 4 bases for J; bases not matched to a gene: 5. The CDR3, as DNA: TGTGCCAGCAGGAACCAGGGGGTTAATGAAAAACTGTTTTTT. Amino acid sequence: CASRNQGVNEKLFF.

This clone appeared once. V usage is TRBV10-3 and J usage is TRBJ2-7, with 9 bases that match TRBD2. This CDR3 region has 17 residues. The germline V gene has CDR1 ENHRY and CDR2 SYGVKD. Unmatched junction bases numbered 10, after V lost 4 bases and J lost 0 bases. This CDR3 reads CAISGTSASGVSYEQYF. DNA of the CDR3: TGTGCCATCAGTGGGACTTCGGCTAGCGGGGTCTCCTACGAGCAGTACTTC.

This clone was seen a single time. V usage is TRBV27 and J usage is TRBJ1-2; tentatively, D is TRBD1 (5 bases). The V end was cut by 5 bases, the J end by 5 bases, with 12 bases between. This CDR3 has 13 amino acids. Germline V gene lookup returns CDR1 MNHEY and CDR2 SMNVEV (reference sequence). The CDR3 sequence: CASSVGQRYGYTF. CDR3 nucleotide sequence: TGTGCCAGCAGTGTCGGACAACGATATGGCTACACCTTC.

CDR3 protein: CASSQDRAAGELFF. The CDR3 DNA reads as TGCGCCAGCAGCCAAGATAGAGCGGCCGGGGAGCTGTTTTTT. The chain couples TRBV4-1 to TRBJ2-2; TRBD2 is a possible D gene (5 bases). Germline V CDR1 and CDR2: MGHRA, YSYEKL. CDR3 size: 14 residues. The ends were cut back, 0 bases at V and 6 bases at J, with 8 bases in the middle.

V and J are TRBV5-1 and TRBJ2-2, with TRBD1 identical over 7 bases. CDR1 is SGHRS, CDR2 YFSETQ, per germline. The CDR3 runs to 13 residues. Germline trimming cut 5 bases from V and 4 bases from J; bases unmatched to any gene: 2. As DNA, the CDR3 is TGCGCCAGCAGGACAGGGTTCACCGGGGAGCTGTTTTTT. The encoded protein is CASRTGFTGELFF.

This clone was detected once. Other DNA variants within this sample encode the same CDR3. J is TRBJ1-1 and V is TRBV18, with D possibly TRBD1 on 5 matching bases. Germline CDR1 KGHSH, CDR2 LQKENI. This CDR3 has 13 amino acids. Trimming stripped 2 bases from V and 5 bases from J, with 9 bases between. CDR3 nucleotides: TGTGCCAGCTCACCAACCGGGGGTACTGAAGCTTTCTTT. Translation gives CASSPTGGTEAFF.

This clone has only one observation. CDR3 sequence reads: CASSLTGGNRDTQYF. The CDR3 bases are TGTGCCAGCAGCTTGACAGGGGGCAATCGGGATACGCAGTATTTT. This sequence joins TRBV7-2 and TRBJ2-3; TRBD1 aligns across 10 bases. Trimming removed 3 bases from V and 6 bases from J; junction bases left unmatched: 6. CDR1 and CDR2 from the germline V gene are SGHTA and FQGNSA. There are 15 residues in the CDR3.

The count of this clone is one. This chain links TRBV7-2 with TRBJ1-4; TRBD1 is a possible D gene (6 bases). CDR1 is SGHTA, CDR2 FQGNSA, per germline. The CDR3 has 15 amino acids. Trimming left V 6 bases short and J 5 bases short, with 16 bases between. The DNA of the CDR3 is TGTGCCAGCAGACAAGGGACAATTGGAAATGAAAAACTGTTTTTT. Amino acid sequence: CASRQGTIGNEKLFF.

The CDR3 nucleotides read TGCGCCAGCAGCCAAGTTGTTAGCGGGGGCTTGCGGTTCTTC. It specifies CASSQVVSGGLRFF. The chain is built from TRBV4-1 and TRBJ2-1; 9 positions agree with TRBD2. CDR1 MGHRA and CDR2 YSYEKL come from the germline V gene. The V segment lost 1 base and the J segment 15 bases; nucleotides outside the gene matches: 10. The CDR3 is made up of 14 amino acids.

The V and J genes are TRBV19 and TRBJ1-2, with 9 bases fitting TRBD1. The CDR3 length is 12 residues. CDR1 is LNHDA and CDR2 is SQIVND in the germline V gene (reference sequence). J was trimmed by 8 bases and V by 6 bases; bases with no gene match: 4. CDR3 in DNA: TGTGCCAGTAGGGGGACAGGGAGCGGCTACACCTTC. It specifies CASRGTGSGYTF.

The rearrangement uses TRBV12-3 or TRBV12-4 and TRBJ1-1; D gene uncertain. V was cut by 1 base and J by 13 bases, with 16 bases left in between. CDR3 length equals 13 residues. CDR3 amino acids: CASSLDEGRGVFF. Written as DNA, the CDR3 is TGTGCCAGCAGTTTAGATGAGGGTCGTGGTGTTTTCTTT.

The chain employs TRBV5-6 and TRBJ2-5; 9 nucleotides align to TRBD2. V lost 4 bases, J lost 4 bases, and 5 bases stayed unmatched. CDR1 is SGHDT, CDR2 YYEEEE, per germline. The CDR3 sequence is 14 residues long. As DNA, the CDR3 is TGTGCCAGCAGCGTAGGTAGCGGGGGAGAGACCCAGTACTTC. This encodes CASSVGSGGETQYF.

Here the CDR3 DNA reads TGCGCCAGCAGCCCGTGGGGCCCGGGACAAGATTATAGCTCCTACAATGAGCAGTTCTTC. Translation: CASSPWGPGQDYSSYNEQFF. The chain links TRBV4-3 to TRBJ2-1; tentative D call: TRBD1 (6 bases). The V gene lost 4 bases and the J gene lost 0 bases, with 25 bases spanning the gap. CDR1 LGHNA and CDR2 YSLEER come from the germline V gene. The CDR3 totals 20 residues.